The rows below give T cell receptor beta chains drawn from one sample of a study of PD-L1 blockade in urothelial cancer. Measured with immunoSEQ multiplex PCR; TCRdb has only the in-frame clones, and not every one. The sample lists about 50,000 clones, around 85% seen once, with roughly 1.8% in the top ten. Source: PBMCs, taken around atezolizumab (anti-PD-L1) treatment. The receptors here all came from a man in his fifties or sixties with urothelial cancer. Both conserved end residues are part of each CDR3. A D gene is named only where the DNA matches it firmly. Some rows mark clone size as missing; the rest say once, few, many or name a class of expanded clone.

TRBD2	NA	TRBV6-4	TRBJ2-3	CASSDSRGGTDTQYF	TGTGCCAGCAGTGACTCGCGGGGGGGCACAGATACGCAGTATTTT
NA	NA	TRBV9	TRBJ2-7	CASSARQGSSYEQYF	TGTGCCAGCAGCGCCCGACAAGGAAGCTCCTACGAGCAGTACTTC
NA	once	TRBV5-4	TRBJ2-5	CASSLEPGQETQYF	TGTGCCAGCAGCTTGGAACCAGGCCAAGAGACCCAGTACTTC
TRBD2	NA	TRBV4-1	TRBJ2-7	CASSQDSSGANSYEQYF	TGCGCCAGCAGCCAGGACTCTAGCGGGGCCAACTCCTACGAGCAGTACTTC
NA	NA	TRBV27	TRBJ1-3	CASSRLSGNTIYF	TGTGCCAGCAGTCGGTTATCTGGAAACACCATATATTTT
TRBD1	NA	TRBV7-2	TRBJ2-7	CASRPQTGGERDEQYF	TGTGCCAGCAGACCCCAGACAGGGGGCGAAAGGGACGAGCAGTACTTC
NA	NA	TRBV7-6	TRBJ2-5	CASSPIQETQYF	TGTGCCAGCAGTCCTATCCAAGAGACCCAGTACTTC
TRBD2	NA	TRBV7-8	TRBJ2-1	CASSLTSGGADEQFF	TGTGCCAGCAGCTTGACTAGCGGGGGGGCGGATGAGCAGTTCTTC
NA	NA	TRBV25-1	TRBJ2-7	CASSLIHEQYF	TGTGCCAGCAGTCTAATCCACGAGCAGTACTTC
TRBD2	NA	TRBV7-8	TRBJ2-5	CASSLAQLAGAQETQYF	TGTGCCAGCAGCTTAGCACAACTAGCGGGGGCACAAGAGACCCAGTACTTC
TRBD1	NA	TRBV11-2	TRBJ2-5	CASRPTGGDETQYF	TGTGCCAGCAGACCTACAGGGGGCGACGAGACCCAGTACTTC
NA	NA	TRBV19	TRBJ2-7	CATTPPGMDEQYF	TGTGCCACCACCCCCCCCGGTATGGACGAGCAGTACTTC
NA	NA	TRBV7-2	TRBJ2-7	CASSRTSSTGYEQYF	TGTGCCAGCAGTCGAACCTCGTCGACCGGGTACGAGCAGTACTTC
TRBD1	NA	TRBV5-1	TRBJ1-4	CASSAGTATNEKLFF	TGCGCCAGCAGCGCCGGGACAGCAACTAATGAAAAACTGTTTTTT
NA	NA	TRBV6-5	TRBJ2-1	CASSTRSREHNEQFF	TGTGCCAGCAGTACGCGGTCCAGAGAACACAATGAGCAGTTCTTC
TRBD1	many	TRBV12-5	TRBJ2-3	CASGLRDRVDTQYF	TGTGCTAGTGGTTTACGGGACAGGGTTGATACGCAGTATTTT